The present entry profiles one T cell receptor beta chain with its context. What it binds is unknown. This table comes from immunoSEQ multiplex PCR, and its TCRdb copy is limited to in-frame clones, with some not included. The table records under 65,000 clones, over 75% of them present only once. The sample is drawn from a study of vaccination effects on CD4 cells after COVID-19. CD4+ T cells specific for antigen were expanded with viral peptide pools by the ViraFEST assay before sequencing. Isolating CD4+ T cells followed 9 to 11 days of culture. IL-2 at about 9.7 IU/ml and peptides at 7.5 to 10 ug/ml were added to cultured PBMC, about 1.8 million per well. Both day 3 and day 7 saw half the medium replaced with IL-2 medium. Whole-study findings and limits: Clones of infection and vaccine origin contracted markedly late after vaccination.

Germline V gene sequence: CDR1 SGHTA, CDR2 FQGNSA. V shed 2 bases and J 10 bases; nucleotides not matched to a gene: 8. CDR3 length: 14 amino acids. This sample comprised CD4+ T cells from PBMCs cultured with HCoV-229E spike peptides, obtained before COVID-19 vaccination. The TCR sequence derives from a human donor who received a COVID-19 vaccine. The V and J genes are TRBV7-2 and TRBJ2-1; TRBD2 matches at 7 bases. The CDR3 spells CASSLPSGVGEQFF. The DNA of the CDR3 is TGTGCCAGCAGCTTACCTAGCGGCGTCGGGGAGCAGTTCTTC.